This paragraph covers one TCR beta chain sequence. Its antigen is currently unknown. The data originate from a study of shared clonotypes between healthy human individuals. Whole-study results and caveats: Measured sharing among donors was expected to vary with sequencing depth.

Using immunoSEQ multiplex PCR, the repertoire was profiled, and TCRdb retains in-frame clones only, with some absent. The sample includes 2 million to 2.5 million clones, around 95% seen only once; the top ten take approximately 0.13%. V gave up 2 bases and J gave up 7 bases; unmatched junction bases: 17. Germline assignment: CDR1 KGHSH and CDR2 LQKENI. CDR3 size: 19 residues. The TCR sequence derives from a man aged 18 to 29 in good health. The chain has TRBV18 and TRBJ2-5; 12 positions match TRBD2. Sequencing used naive CD4+ T cells sorted from blood. Stated subset: CD45RA+ positively selected. CDR3 DNA sequence: TGTGCCAGCTCACCAGTACGACTAGCGGGGGCTCCCGGACAGGGGACCCAGTACTTC. Translation gives CASSPVRLAGAPGQGTQYF.